These 8 T cell receptor beta chains share one sample of origin, sequenced in a study of graft-versus-host responses after intestinal transplantation. Sequencing used immunoSEQ multiplex PCR; TCRdb keeps in-frame clones, though not all of them. The data show just over 3,000 clones, with 31% seen just once and around 6.2% held by the top ten. Sequencing was performed on alloreactive CD4+ T cells from a mixed lymphocyte reaction culture, taken before transplantation. Noted subset: CFSE-low proliferating T cells sorted from roughly six-day pre-transplant mixed lymphocyte reaction (GvH or HvG direction). All receptors derive from a human patient who was an organ donor for intestinal transplantation.

This clone has a handful of counts. CDR3 DNA sequence: TGTGCCAGCAACAATCAGCCCCAGCATTTT. Its protein is CASNNQPQHF. The chain joins TRBV6-6 to TRBJ1-5; D remains ambiguous. Looked up from germline, CDR1 is MNHNY and CDR2 is SVGAGI (reference sequence). Trimming shortened V by 7 bases and J by 3 bases, and 1 base separated the two germline ends. The CDR3 covers 10 residues.

This clone came up a few times. This sequence joins TRBV21-1 and TRBJ1-2. TRBV21-1 is a known pseudogene. This CDR3 has 14 residues. In nucleotides, the CDR3 is TGTGCCAGCAGCAAAGGGCAAGGTTCCAATGGCTACACCTTC. Translation gives CASSKGQGSNGYTF.

This clone was found a few times. The chain recombines TRBV6-5 with TRBJ1-1, with D hard to call. The CDR3 is 13 amino acids. Germline lookup yields CDR1 MNHEY and CDR2 SVGAGI. Trimming took 8 bases from V and 0 from J, leaving 10 bases between them. In DNA, the CDR3 is TGTGCCAGCCGGGTCAGCCTGAACACTGAAGCTTTCTTT. This translates into CASRVSLNTEAFF.

The CDR3 DNA sequence: TGTGCCAGCAACAATCAGCCCCAGCATTTT. This translates into CASNNQPQHF. This chain links TRBV6-9 with TRBJ1-5; the D is unclear. The ends were cut back, 7 bases at V and 3 bases at J, with 1 base in the middle. The germline CDR1 and CDR2 sequences are MNHGY and SVAAGI. This CDR3 region has 10 residues.

This clone was detected a few times. DNA of the CDR3: TGTGCCAGCAGCGTAGCGTGGAGCACAGATACGCAGTATTTT. Translated: CASSVAWSTDTQYF. The J gene is TRBJ2-3, the V gene TRBV9; unclear D gene. Trimming removed 0 bases at V and 0 bases at J, with 5 bases between. The CDR3 length is 14 residues. Germline V lookup: CDR1 SGDLS, CDR2 YYNGEE. Drawing the rest from reference TRBV9 and TRBJ2-3, the complete variable domain is DSGVTQTPKHLITATGQRVTLRCSPRSGDLSVYWYQQSLDQGLQFLIQYYNGEERAKGNILERFSAQQFPDLHSELNLSSLELGDSALYFCASSVAWSTDTQYFGPGTRLTVL.

This clone was counted only a few times. V is TRBV5-1 and J is TRBJ2-1; a possible D gene is TRBD2 (5 bases). Germline V CDR1 and CDR2: SGHRS, YFSETQ. V shed 1 base and J shed 15 bases, with 20 bases lying between them. The CDR3 is 14 amino acids. The CDR3 DNA is TGCGCCAGCAGCTTGTCCGGTGGCGGGTTGTCGTCGTTCTTC. It encodes CASSLSGGGLSSFF.

This clone was observed a handful of times. The chain couples TRBV30 to TRBJ1-5; weak D call: TRBD1 (6 bases). In germline, CDR1 is GTSNPN, CDR2 SVGIG (reference sequence). The CDR3 runs to 15 residues. V was pared by 0 bases and J by 4 bases, with 13 bases between. For the CDR3, the DNA is TGTGCCTGGAGTGTGTTCGGGACAATTAATCAGCCCCAGCATTTT. The encoded protein is CAWSVFGTINQPQHF.

The chain uses TRBV19 and TRBJ1-2, with TRBD1 identical over 9 bases. Germline-derived CDR1 and CDR2 are LNHDA and SQIVND (reference sequence). Trimming cost V 2 bases and J 14 bases; bases outside gene matches: 9. This CDR3 has 13 residues. CDR3 residues: CASSISSWDRETF. CDR3 DNA: TGTGCCAGTAGTATAAGCTCTTGGGACAGGGAGACCTTC.